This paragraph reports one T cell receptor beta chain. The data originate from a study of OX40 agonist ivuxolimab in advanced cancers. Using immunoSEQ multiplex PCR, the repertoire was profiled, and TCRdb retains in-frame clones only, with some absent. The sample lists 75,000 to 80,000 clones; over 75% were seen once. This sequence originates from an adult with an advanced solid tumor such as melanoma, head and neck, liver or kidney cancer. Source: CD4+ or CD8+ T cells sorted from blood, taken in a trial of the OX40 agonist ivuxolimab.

CDR3 sequence (DNA): TGTGCCTGGCGTCGGACAGGGCCGGGAAACATTCAGTACTTC. Its protein is CAWRRTGPGNIQYF. The chain joins TRBV30 to TRBJ2-4; 8 nucleotides align to TRBD1. CDR3 length: 14 amino acids. Germline V gene sequence: CDR1 GTSNPN, CDR2 SVGIG (reference sequence). After removal of 5 bases from V and 6 bases from J, the junction contained 9 bases not matched to a gene.